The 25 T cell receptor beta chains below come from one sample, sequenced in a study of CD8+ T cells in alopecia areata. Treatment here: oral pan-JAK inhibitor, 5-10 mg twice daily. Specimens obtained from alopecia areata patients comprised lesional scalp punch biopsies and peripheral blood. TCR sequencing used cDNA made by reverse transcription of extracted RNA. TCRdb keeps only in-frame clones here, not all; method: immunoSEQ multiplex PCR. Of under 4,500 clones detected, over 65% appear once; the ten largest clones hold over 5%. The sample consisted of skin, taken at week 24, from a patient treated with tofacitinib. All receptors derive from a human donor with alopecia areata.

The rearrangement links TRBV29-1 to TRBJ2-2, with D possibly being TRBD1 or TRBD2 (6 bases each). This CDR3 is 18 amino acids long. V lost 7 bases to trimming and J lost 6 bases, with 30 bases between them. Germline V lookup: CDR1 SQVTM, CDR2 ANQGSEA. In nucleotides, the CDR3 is TGCAGCGGCCTCGACACGACTACCAAGGGGGGAAGGGCCGGGGAGCTGTTTTTT. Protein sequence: CSGLDTTTKGGRAGELFF.

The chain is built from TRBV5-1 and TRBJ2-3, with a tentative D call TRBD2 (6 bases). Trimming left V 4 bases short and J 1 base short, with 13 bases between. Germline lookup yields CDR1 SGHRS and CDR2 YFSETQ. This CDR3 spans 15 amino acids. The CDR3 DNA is TGCGCCAGCAGCCCTCCGGGACTCGGCACAGATACGCAGTATTTT. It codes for CASSPPGLGTDTQYF.

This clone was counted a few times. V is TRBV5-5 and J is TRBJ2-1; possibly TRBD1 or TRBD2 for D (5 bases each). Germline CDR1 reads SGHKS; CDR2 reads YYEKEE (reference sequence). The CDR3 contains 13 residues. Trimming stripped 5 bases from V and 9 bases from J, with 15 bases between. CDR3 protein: CASRTEGFGEQFF. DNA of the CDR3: TGTGCCAGCAGAACAGAGGGGTTCGGTGAGCAGTTCTTC.

CDR3 bases: TGTGCCTGGAGTAAGGGAAGCAGGGGTGGTAGCGAGCAGTACTTC. Protein product: CAWSKGSRGGSEQYF. This chain joins TRBV30 and TRBJ2-7, with D perhaps matching TRBD1 (6 bases). The CDR3 runs to 15 residues. Trimming shortened V by 2 bases and J by 6 bases, and 20 bases separated the two germline ends. Germline CDR1 GTSNPN, CDR2 SVGIG (reference sequence).

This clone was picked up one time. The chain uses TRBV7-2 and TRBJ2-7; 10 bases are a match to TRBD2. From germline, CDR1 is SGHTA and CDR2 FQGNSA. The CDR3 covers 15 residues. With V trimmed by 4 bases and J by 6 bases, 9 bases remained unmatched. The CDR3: CASSSLSGGAREQYF. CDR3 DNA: TGTGCCAGCAGCTCCCTGAGCGGGGGGGCGCGCGAGCAGTACTTC.

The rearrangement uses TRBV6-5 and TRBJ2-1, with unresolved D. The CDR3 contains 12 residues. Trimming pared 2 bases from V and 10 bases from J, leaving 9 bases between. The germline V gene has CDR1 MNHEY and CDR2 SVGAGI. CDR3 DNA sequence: TGTGCCAGCAGTTACCCGAATGGGGAGCAGTTCTTC. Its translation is CASSYPNGEQFF.

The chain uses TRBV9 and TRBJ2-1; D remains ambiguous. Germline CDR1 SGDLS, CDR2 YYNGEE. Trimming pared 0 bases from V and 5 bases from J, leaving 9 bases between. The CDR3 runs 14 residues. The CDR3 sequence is CASSVEGKNNEQFF. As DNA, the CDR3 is TGTGCCAGCAGCGTAGAGGGAAAAAACAATGAGCAGTTCTTC. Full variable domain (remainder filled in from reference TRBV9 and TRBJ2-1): DSGVTQTPKHLITATGQRVTLRCSPRSGDLSVYWYQQSLDQGLQFLIQYYNGEERAKGNILERFSAQQFPDLHSELNLSSLELGDSALYFCASSVEGKNNEQFFGPGTRLTVL.

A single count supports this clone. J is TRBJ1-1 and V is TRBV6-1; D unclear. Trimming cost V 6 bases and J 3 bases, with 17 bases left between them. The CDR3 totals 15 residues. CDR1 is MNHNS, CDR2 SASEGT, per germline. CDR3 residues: CASRSLGGSHTEAFF. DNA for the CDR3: TGTGCCAGCAGGTCGTTAGGAGGGTCGCACACTGAAGCTTTCTTT.

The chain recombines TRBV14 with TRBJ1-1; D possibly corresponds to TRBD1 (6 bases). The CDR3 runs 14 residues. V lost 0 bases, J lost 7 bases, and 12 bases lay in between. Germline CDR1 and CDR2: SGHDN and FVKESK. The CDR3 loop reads CASSQEARGHEAFF. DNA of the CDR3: TGTGCCAGCAGCCAAGAGGCCCGGGGACATGAAGCTTTCTTT.

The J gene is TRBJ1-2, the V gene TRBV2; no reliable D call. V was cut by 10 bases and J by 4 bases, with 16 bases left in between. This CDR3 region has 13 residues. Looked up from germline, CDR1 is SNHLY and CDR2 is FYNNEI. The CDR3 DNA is TGTGCCATCCGGGGAGGGTGGGTCTATGGCTACACCTTC. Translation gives CAIRGGWVYGYTF.

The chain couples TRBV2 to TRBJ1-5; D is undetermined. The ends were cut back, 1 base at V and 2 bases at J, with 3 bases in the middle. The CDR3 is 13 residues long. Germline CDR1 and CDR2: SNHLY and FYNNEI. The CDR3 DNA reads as TGTGCCAGCAGTGAAGAAGGCAATCAGCCCCAGCATTTT. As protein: CASSEEGNQPQHF. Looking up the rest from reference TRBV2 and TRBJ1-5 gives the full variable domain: EPEVTQTPSHQVTQMGQEVILRCVPISNHLYFYWYRQILGQKVEFLVSFYNNEISEKSEIFDDQFSVERPDGSNFTLKIRSTKLEDSAMYFCASSEEGNQPQHFGDGTRLSIL.

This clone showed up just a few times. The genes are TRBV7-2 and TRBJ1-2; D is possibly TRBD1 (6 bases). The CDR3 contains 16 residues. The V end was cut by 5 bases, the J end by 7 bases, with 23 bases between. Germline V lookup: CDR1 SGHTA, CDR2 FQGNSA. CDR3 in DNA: TGTGCCAGCAGCCGCGCCTCCTCCACAGGGCATGGTGGCTACACCTTC. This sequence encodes CASSRASSTGHGGYTF.

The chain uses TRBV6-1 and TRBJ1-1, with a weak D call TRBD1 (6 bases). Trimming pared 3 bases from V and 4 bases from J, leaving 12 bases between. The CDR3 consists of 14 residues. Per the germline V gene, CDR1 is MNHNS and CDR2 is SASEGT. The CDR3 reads CASSELGARTEAFF. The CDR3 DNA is TGTGCCAGCAGTGAGCTGGGGGCGCGCACTGAAGCTTTCTTT.

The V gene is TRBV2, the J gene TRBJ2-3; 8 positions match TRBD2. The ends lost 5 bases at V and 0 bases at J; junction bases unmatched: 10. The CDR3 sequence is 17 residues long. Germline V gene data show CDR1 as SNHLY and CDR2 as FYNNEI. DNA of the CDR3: TGTGCCAGCAGTCGCGGGCCACTAGCGGCTAGCACAGATACGCAGTATTTT. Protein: CASSRGPLAASTDTQYF.

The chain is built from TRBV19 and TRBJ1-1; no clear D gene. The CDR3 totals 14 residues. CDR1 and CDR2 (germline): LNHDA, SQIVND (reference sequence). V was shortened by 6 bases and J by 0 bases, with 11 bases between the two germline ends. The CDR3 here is CASRALLLNTEAFF. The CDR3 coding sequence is TGTGCCAGTAGGGCCCTACTACTGAACACTGAAGCTTTCTTT.

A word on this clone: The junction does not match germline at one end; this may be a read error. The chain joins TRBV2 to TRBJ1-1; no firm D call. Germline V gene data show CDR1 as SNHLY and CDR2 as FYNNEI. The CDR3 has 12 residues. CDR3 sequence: CASSESNPEAFF. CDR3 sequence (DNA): TGTGCCAGCAGTGAATCGAACCCTGAAGCTTTCTTT.

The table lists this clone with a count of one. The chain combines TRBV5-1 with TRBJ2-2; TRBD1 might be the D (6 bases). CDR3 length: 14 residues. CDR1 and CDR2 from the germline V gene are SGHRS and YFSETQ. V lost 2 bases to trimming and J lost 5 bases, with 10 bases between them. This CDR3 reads CASSFVQGTGELFF. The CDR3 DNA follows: TGCGCCAGCAGCTTTGTACAGGGAACCGGGGAGCTGTTTTTT. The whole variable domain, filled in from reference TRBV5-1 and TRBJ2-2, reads KAGVTQTPRYLIKTRGQQVTLSCSPISGHRSVSWYQQTPGQGLQFLFEYFSETQRNKGNFPGRFSGRQFSNSRSEMNVSTLELGDSALYLCASSFVQGTGELFFGEGSRLTVL.

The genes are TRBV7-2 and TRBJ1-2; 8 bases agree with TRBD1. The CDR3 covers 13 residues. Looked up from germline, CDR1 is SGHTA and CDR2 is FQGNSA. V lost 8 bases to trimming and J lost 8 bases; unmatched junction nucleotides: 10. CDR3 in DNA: TGTGCCAGCGACTCCGGACAGGGCCGGGGCTACACCTTC. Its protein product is CASDSGQGRGYTF.

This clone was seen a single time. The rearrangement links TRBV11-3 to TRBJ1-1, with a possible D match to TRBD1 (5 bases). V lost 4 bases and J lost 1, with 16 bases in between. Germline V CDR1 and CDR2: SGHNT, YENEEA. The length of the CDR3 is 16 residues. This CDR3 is CASSSRSGLTNTEAFF. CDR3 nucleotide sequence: TGTGCCAGCAGCTCGCGATCGGGACTCACGAACACTGAAGCTTTCTTT.

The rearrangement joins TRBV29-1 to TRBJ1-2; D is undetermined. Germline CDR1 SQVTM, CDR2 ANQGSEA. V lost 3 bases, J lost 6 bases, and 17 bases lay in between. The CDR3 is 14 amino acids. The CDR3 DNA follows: TGCAGCGTTGATACTAGAGGAACGGGGAATGGCTACACCTTC. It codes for CSVDTRGTGNGYTF.

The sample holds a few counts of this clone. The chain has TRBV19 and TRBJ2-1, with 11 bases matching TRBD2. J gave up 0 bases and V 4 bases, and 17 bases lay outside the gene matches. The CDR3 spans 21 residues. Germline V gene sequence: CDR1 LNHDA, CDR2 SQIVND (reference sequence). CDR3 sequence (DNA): TGTGCCAGTAGTACCCCAAGTTGGAGACTAGCGGGGCCGAGCTCCTACAATGAGCAGTTCTTC. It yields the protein CASSTPSWRLAGPSSYNEQFF.

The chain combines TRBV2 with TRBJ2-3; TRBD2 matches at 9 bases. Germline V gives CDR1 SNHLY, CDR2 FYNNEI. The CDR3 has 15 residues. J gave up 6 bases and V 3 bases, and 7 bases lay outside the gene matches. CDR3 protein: CASSDWTSVWDTQYF. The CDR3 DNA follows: TGTGCCAGCAGTGATTGGACTAGCGTGTGGGATACGCAGTATTTT.

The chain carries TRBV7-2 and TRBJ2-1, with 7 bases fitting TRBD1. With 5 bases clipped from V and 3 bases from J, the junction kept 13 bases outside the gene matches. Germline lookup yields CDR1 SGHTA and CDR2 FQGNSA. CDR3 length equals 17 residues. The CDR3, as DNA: TGTGCCAGCAGCGATCCCAGGGGGAGTACTTACTACAATGAGCAGTTCTTC. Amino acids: CASSDPRGSTYYNEQFF.

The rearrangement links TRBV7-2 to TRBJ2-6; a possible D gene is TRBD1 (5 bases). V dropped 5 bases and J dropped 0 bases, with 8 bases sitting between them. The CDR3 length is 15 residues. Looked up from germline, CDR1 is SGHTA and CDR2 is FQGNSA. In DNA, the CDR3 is TGTGCCAGCAGCCCCCAGGGCTCTGGGGCCAACGTCCTGACTTTC. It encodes CASSPQGSGANVLTF.

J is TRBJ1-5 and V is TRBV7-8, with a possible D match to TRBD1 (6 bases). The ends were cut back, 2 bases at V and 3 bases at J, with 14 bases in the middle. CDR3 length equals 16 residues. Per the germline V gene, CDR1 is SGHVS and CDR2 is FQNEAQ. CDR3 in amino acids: CASSLKTQGYNQPQHF. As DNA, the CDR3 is TGTGCCAGCAGCTTAAAGACCCAGGGGTACAATCAGCCCCAGCATTTT.